This TCR beta chain was sequenced for a study of control samples from healthy donors and cancer patients. Germline-derived CDR1 and CDR2 are ENHRY and SYGVKD. The CDR3 spans 14 residues. V was cut by 8 bases and J by 5 bases, with 15 bases left in between. The repertoire was sequenced with immunoSEQ multiplex PCR; TCRdb's copy has only in-frame clones and lacks some. The table includes about 130,000 clones, 92% detected once. The sample comprised blood. V usage is TRBV10-3 and J usage is TRBJ1-4; D ambiguous. This receptor was obtained from a woman between 45 and 65 years old in good health. CDR3 loop: CAISNTNTNEKLFF. The CDR3 DNA reads TGTGCCATCTCTAACACGAACACCAATGAAAAACTGTTTTTT.